This T cell receptor (beta chain) was identified during a study of blood T cell repertoires in COVID-19. Study as a whole: Both acute and convalescent COVID-19 samples were obtained from the United States, Italy and Spain. T cells, B-cell-depleted T cells, or PBMCs provided the cDNA or gDNA that served as material.

Authors' processing steps: Reference gene primers were amplified, and this amplification served to estimate nucleated cell counts. Method: immunoSEQ multiplex PCR; TCRdb's copy keeps in-frame clones and lacks some. Clone size and V and J calls were adopted from that table, with D and trimming inferred from the DNA. The sample consists of over 60,000 clones, roughly 72% of them appearing once. A Seattle source enrolled patients during active infection and followed them longitudinally. Germline V CDR1 and CDR2: MGHRA, YSYEKL. Deletions cut 5 bases from V and 5 bases from J, with 10 bases between. There are 13 residues in the CDR3.

The gene calls are TRBV4-1 and TRBJ2-1; D remains unclear. The source is a man aged 55 to 70 with COVID-19, enrolled during active disease. Sequenced: peripheral blood. The CDR3 loop reads CASSNPGNNEQFF. The CDR3 nucleotides read TGCGCCAGCAGCAATCCAGGCAACAATGAGCAGTTCTTC.